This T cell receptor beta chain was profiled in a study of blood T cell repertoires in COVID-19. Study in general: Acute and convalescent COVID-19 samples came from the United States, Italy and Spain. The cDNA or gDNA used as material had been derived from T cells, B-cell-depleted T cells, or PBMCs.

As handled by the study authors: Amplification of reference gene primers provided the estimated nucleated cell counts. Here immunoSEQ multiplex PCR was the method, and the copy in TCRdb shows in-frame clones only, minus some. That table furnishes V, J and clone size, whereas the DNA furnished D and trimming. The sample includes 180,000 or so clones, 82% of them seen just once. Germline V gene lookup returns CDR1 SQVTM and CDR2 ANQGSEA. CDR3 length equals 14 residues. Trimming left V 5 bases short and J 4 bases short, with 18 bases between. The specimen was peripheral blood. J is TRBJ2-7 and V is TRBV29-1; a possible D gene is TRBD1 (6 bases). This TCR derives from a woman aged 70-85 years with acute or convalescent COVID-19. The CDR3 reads CSVKATGTIYEQYF. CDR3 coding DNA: TGCAGCGTTAAAGCCACCGGGACAATTTACGAGCAGTACTTC.